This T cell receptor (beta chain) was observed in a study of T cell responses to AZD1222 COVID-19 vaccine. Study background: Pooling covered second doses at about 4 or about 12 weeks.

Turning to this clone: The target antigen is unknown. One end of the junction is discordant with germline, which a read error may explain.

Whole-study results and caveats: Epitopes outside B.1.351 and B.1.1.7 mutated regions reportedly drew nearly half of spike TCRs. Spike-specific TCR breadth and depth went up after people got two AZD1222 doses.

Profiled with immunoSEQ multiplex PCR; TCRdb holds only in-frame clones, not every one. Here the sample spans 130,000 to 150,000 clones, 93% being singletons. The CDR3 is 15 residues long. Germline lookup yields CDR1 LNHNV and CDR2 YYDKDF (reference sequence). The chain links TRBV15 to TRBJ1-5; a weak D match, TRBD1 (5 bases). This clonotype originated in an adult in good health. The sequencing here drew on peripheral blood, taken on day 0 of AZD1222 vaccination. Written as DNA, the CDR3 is TGTGCCACCAGGAGAGGGGTGTATAGCAATCAGCCCCAGCATTTT. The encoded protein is CATRRGVYSNQPQHF. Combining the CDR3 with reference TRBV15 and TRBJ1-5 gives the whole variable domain DAMVIQNPRYQVTQFGKPVTLSCSQTLNHNVMYWYQQKSSQAPKLLFHYYDKDFNNEADTPDNFQSRRPNTSFCFLDIRSPGLGDTAMYLCATRRGVYSNQPQHFGDGTRLSIL.